The sequence of this T cell receptor beta chain was determined in a study of T-cell reconstitution after alpha-beta-depleted transplantation in children. It was with unique molecular identifiers that the TCRbeta library was prepared. TCRdb reanalysed the PCR reads using MiXCR and keeps one entry per CDR3 protein. The sample holds about 870,000 distinct CDR3 sequences, about 16% seen once. Broader study findings: Surviving recipient T cells and intrathymic progenitors accounted for some patients' high TCRbeta diversity at day 60. Reports say that about two months after transplant, the alpha-beta T cells came out of several hundred graft clones that had expanded. After one year, T-cell counts and TCRbeta diversity mostly came from new T cells.

Comments on this clonotype: What it binds is unknown.

With V trimmed by 2 bases and J by 9 bases, 11 bases remained unmatched. The CDR3 sequence is 16 residues long. Germline V lookup: CDR1 SQVTM, CDR2 ANQGSEA. Sequencing was performed on PBMCs, mostly from graft donor cells, taken 360 days after TCRalphabeta/CD19-depleted stem cell transplant. The genes are TRBV29-1 and TRBJ2-1; 12 positions agree with TRBD2. The sequence derives from a male patient aged 5 to 17 who had a stem cell transplant for acute lymphoblastic leukemia, so the T cells may come from the graft donor. The CDR3 sequence is CSVESLRLAGGSEQFF. CDR3 nucleotide sequence: TGCAGCGTTGAATCCCTTCGTCTAGCGGGAGGGAGTGAGCAGTTCTTC.